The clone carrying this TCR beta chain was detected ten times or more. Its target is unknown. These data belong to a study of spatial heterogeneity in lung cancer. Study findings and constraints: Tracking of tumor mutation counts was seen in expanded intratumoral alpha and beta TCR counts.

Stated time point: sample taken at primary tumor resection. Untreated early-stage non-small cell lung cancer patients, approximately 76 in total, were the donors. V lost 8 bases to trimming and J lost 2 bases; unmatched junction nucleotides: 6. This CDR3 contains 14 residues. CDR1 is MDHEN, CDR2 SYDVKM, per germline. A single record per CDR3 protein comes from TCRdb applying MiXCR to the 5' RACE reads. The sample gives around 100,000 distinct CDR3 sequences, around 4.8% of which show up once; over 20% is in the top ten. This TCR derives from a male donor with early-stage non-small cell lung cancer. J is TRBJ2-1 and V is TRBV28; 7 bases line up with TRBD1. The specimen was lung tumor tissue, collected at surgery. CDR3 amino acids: CASGDRVTYNEQFF. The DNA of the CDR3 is TGTGCCAGCGGAGACAGGGTCACCTACAATGAGCAGTTCTTC.